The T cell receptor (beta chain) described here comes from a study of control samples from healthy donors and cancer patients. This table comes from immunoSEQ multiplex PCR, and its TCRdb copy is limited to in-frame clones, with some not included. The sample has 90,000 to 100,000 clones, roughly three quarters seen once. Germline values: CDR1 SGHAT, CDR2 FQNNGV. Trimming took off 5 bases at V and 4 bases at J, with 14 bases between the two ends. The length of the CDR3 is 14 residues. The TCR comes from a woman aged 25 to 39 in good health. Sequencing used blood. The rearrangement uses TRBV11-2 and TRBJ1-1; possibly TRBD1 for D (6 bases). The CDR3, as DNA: TGTGCCAGCAGCCCACTACAGGGATCCACTGAAGCTTTCTTT. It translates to CASSPLQGSTEAFF.